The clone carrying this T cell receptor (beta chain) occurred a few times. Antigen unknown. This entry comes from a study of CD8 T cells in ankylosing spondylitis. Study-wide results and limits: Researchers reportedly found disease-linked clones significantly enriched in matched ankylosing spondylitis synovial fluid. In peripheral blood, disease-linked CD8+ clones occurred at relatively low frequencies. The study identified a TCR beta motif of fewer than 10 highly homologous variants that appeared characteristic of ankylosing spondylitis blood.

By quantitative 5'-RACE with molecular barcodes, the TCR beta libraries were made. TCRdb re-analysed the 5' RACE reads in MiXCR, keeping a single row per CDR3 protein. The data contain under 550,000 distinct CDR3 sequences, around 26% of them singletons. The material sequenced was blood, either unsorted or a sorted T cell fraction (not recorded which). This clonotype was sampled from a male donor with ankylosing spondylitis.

This CDR3 is CASSFDSLSSYNEQFF. The CDR3 nucleotides are TGTGCCAGCAGCTTTGACAGCCTTAGCTCCTACAATGAGCAGTTCTTC. J is TRBJ2-1 and V is TRBV7-9, with D possibly being TRBD1 (5 bases). V lost 3 bases and J lost 0, with 12 bases in between. Germline CDR1 reads SEHNR; CDR2 reads FQNEAQ (reference sequence). This CDR3 comprises 16 residues. Combining the CDR3 with reference TRBV7-9 and TRBJ2-1 gives the whole variable domain DTGVSQNPRHKITKRGQNVTFRCDPISEHNRLYWYRQTLGQGPEFLTYFQNEAQLEKSRLLSDRFSAERPKGSFSTLEIQRTEQGDSAMYLCASSFDSLSSYNEQFFGPGTRLTVL.